This record concerns one T cell receptor beta chain sequence. Its specificity is unknown. The source of the sample is a study of T cell responses to AZD1222 COVID-19 vaccine. The study's findings and limits: Repertoire samples came only from after the peak T cell response. Seropositive status at baseline applied to only a handful of AZD1222 recipients.

V was pared by 1 base and J by 0 bases, with 10 bases between. The CDR3 totals 15 residues. Germline V lookup: CDR1 KGHSH, CDR2 LQKENI. Assay used: immunoSEQ multiplex PCR; TCRdb lists only in-frame clones, some missing. This table has more than 100,000 clones, under 85% appearing once. The chain uses TRBV18 and TRBJ2-7; D gene ambiguous. The sequence was obtained from an adult in good health. The sample here was peripheral blood, taken on day 0 of AZD1222 vaccination. The CDR3 coding sequence is TGTGCCAGCTCACCACGAGGAACCCACTCCTACGAGCAGTACTTC. The encoded protein is CASSPRGTHSYEQYF. Filled out from reference TRBV18 and TRBJ2-7, the complete variable domain reads NAGVMQNPRHLVRRRGQEARLRCSPMKGHSHVYWYRQLPEEGLKFMVYLQKENIIDESGMPKERFSAEFPKEGPSILRIQQVVRGDSAAYFCASSPRGTHSYEQYFGPGTRLTVT.